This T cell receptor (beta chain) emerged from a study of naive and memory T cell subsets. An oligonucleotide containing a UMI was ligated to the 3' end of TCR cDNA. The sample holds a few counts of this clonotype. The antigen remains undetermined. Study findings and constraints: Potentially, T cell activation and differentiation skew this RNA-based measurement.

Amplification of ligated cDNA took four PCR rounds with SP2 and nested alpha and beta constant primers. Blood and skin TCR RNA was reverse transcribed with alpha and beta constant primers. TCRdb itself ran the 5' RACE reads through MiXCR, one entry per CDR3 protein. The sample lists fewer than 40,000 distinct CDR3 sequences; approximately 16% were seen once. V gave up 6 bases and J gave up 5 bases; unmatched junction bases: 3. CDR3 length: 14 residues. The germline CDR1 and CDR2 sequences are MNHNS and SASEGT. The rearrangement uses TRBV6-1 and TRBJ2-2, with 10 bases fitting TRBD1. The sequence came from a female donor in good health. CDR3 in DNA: TGTGCCAGCAGAAGGACAGGGGGGACCGGGGAGCTGTTTTTT. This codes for CASRRTGGTGELFF.